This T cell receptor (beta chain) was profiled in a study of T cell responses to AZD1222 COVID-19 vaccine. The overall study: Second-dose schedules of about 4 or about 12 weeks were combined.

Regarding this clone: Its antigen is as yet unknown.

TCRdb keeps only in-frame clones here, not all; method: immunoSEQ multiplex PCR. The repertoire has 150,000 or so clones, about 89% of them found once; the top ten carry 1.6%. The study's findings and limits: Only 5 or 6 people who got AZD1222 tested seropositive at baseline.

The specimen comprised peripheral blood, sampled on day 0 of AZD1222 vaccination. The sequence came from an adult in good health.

CDR3 bases: TGTGCCAGCAGCCGGACTAGCGGGAGCGGTTGGGAGACCCAGTACTTC. It yields the protein CASSRTSGSGWETQYF. V usage is TRBV7-6 and J usage is TRBJ2-5; 13 bases map to TRBD2. V shed 5 bases and J 5 bases; nucleotides not matched to a gene: 8. Germline V gene data show CDR1 as SGHVS and CDR2 as FNYEAQ. This CDR3 is 16 amino acids long.